Listed below are T cell receptor beta chains from one sample, sequenced in a study of Graves' ophthalmopathy and Graves' hyperthyroidism. MiXCR, applied by TCRdb to the multiplex PCR reads, yields one record per CDR3 protein. The sample carries hundreds of thousands of distinct CDR3 sequences, over 20% recorded once. Sequencing was done on a sample of peripheral blood. Every receptor here comes from a woman between 18 and 29 years old with stable Graves' hyperthyroidism. Some clones in this sample may be carry-over from other donors' samples. CDR3s include the opening cysteine and the closing phenylalanine or tryptophan. The D gene is left open where the match is weak. A row's size may be missing; if present it is once, few, many or a size class.

clone size	V gene	D gene	CDR3 length	J gene	CDR3 protein	CDR3 DNA
many	TRBV6-5	TRBD2	13	TRBJ2-7	CASSHGLASEQYF	TGTGCCAGCAGCCATGGACTAGCGAGCGAGCAGTACTTC
NA	TRBV5-1	NA	15	TRBJ1-6	CASSKDSTGGSPLHF	TGCGCCAGCAGCAAGGACAGTACGGGTGGTTCACCCCTCCACTTT
many	TRBV27	NA	12	TRBJ2-5	CAIGGLWETQYF	TGTGCCATCGGGGGCCTTTGGGAGACCCAGTACTTC
many	TRBV28	TRBD1	18	TRBJ1-2	CASSLTSGTGGSRLGYTF	TGTGCCAGCAGTTTAACGTCCGGGACAGGGGGGTCTAGGTTAGGCTACACCTTC
many	TRBV4-1	TRBD1	14	TRBJ2-5	CASSQPTGKETQYF	TGCGCCAGCAGCCAACCGACAGGGAAGGAGACCCAGTACTTC
many	TRBV2	NA	14	TRBJ2-3	CASSGAAEFDTQYF	TGTGCCAGCAGTGGGGCAGCGGAGTTTGATACGCAGTATTTT
many	TRBV6-1	NA	15	TRBJ1-3	CASSRLWGSGNTIYF	TGTGCCAGCAGCAGATTGTGGGGCTCTGGAAACACCATATATTTT
many	TRBV19	NA	15	TRBJ1-2	CASSPSGGGMNGYTF	TGTGCCAGTAGTCCATCAGGAGGGGGTATGAATGGCTACACCTTC
NA	TRBV6-5	NA	14	TRBJ1-2	CASSSKGANYGYTF	TGTGCCAGCAGTTCAAAGGGAGCTAACTATGGCTACACCTTC
NA	TRBV5-1	TRBD2	15	TRBJ2-7	CASSLGASGSNEQYF	TGCGCCAGCAGCTTGGGGGCTAGCGGGAGTAACGAGCAGTACTTC
many	TRBV25-1	NA	17	TRBJ1-3	CASSPPMGRADGNTIYF	TGTGCCAGCAGTCCCCCGATGGGCAGGGCTGATGGAAACACCATATATTTT
NA	TRBV12-5	TRBD1	16	TRBJ1-1	CASGSGTGRANTEAFF	TGTGCTAGTGGCTCCGGGACAGGGCGGGCGAACACTGAAGCTTTCTTT